The 30 T cell receptor beta chains below all came from one sample that was sequenced in a study of cytomegalovirus exposure and HLA in healthy donors. Use of 60 Vbeta and 13 Jbeta primers characterized the PCR. Clones were sequenced by immunoSEQ multiplex PCR, and TCRdb holds only the in-frame ones, with some missing. This table has 200,000 to 300,000 clones, approximately 84% appearing once. The sample comprised PBMCs. The receptors stem from a woman between 35 and 50 years old in good health and CMV-seropositive.

The chain is built from TRBV19 and TRBJ1-1, with D tentatively TRBD1 (5 bases). Between the trimmed V and J ends, which lost 5 bases and 0 bases, there was a span of 16 bases. The germline gives CDR1 LNHDA, CDR2 SQIVND (reference sequence). This CDR3 spans 16 amino acids. DNA for the CDR3: TGTGCCAGTAGTCTCTCATTAGGGGCCCTGAACACTGAAGCTTTCTTT. It codes for CASSLSLGALNTEAFF.

This clone appeared a few times. This chain joins TRBV19 and TRBJ1-2, with 10 bases aligning to TRBD1. Per the germline V gene, CDR1 is LNHDA and CDR2 is SQIVND (reference sequence). After removal of 5 bases from V and 2 bases from J, the junction contained 5 bases not matched to a gene. This CDR3 has 15 amino acids. The CDR3 loop reads CASSWMDRGNYGYTF. The CDR3 DNA follows: TGTGCCAGTAGTTGGATGGACAGGGGGAACTATGGCTACACCTTC.

The V gene is TRBV19, the J gene TRBJ1-5, with D possibly matching TRBD1 (5 bases). The germline V gene encodes CDR1 LNHDA and CDR2 SQIVND (reference sequence). V lost 8 bases to trimming and J lost 0 bases, with 14 bases between them. The CDR3 contains 15 residues. CDR3 region: CASHLTVVSNQPQHF. CDR3 DNA sequence: TGTGCCAGTCATTTGACAGTTGTTAGCAATCAGCCCCAGCATTTT.

The J gene is TRBJ2-1, the V gene TRBV7-6, with TRBD2 identical over 9 bases. This CDR3 contains 18 residues. CDR1 and CDR2 from the germline V gene are SGHVS and FNYEAQ. V was clipped by 3 bases and J by 4 bases; unmatched bases: 13. For the CDR3, the DNA is TGTGCCAGCAGCTTCGGGCTAGCGGGACTGAGCCCTTACAATGAGCAGTTCTTC. Translation gives CASSFGLAGLSPYNEQFF.

This clone was seen only a few times. This chain joins TRBV29-1 and TRBJ2-5; TRBD2 is a possible D gene (6 bases). This CDR3 region has 12 residues. Per the germline V gene, CDR1 is SQVTM and CDR2 is ANQGSEA. V shed 4 bases and J shed 7 bases, with 13 bases lying between them. The CDR3 is CSVGPGDGTQYF. For the CDR3, the DNA is TGCAGCGTTGGGCCGGGGGATGGGACCCAGTACTTC.

The chain couples TRBV7-9 to TRBJ2-5; D perhaps matches TRBD1 (7 bases). With 6 bases removed from V and 5 bases from J, the gap between germline ends came to 16 bases. Germline V gene sequence: CDR1 SEHNR, CDR2 FQNEAQ (reference sequence). CDR3 length: 14 amino acids. In DNA, the CDR3 is TGTGCCAGCAGTCTAAGGAGGGGGCAGGAGACCCAGTACTTC. Its protein is CASSLRRGQETQYF.

In this sample, this clone turned up a few times. The chain combines TRBV5-1 with TRBJ2-1, with 9 bases lining up with TRBD2. The V gene's germline CDR1 is SGHRS and CDR2 YFSETQ. The CDR3 consists of 16 residues. With 6 bases clipped from V and 7 bases from J, the junction kept 14 bases outside the gene matches. CDR3: CASTSRASGISNEQFF. The CDR3, as DNA: TGCGCCAGCACGAGCCGGGCTAGCGGGATTTCGAATGAGCAGTTCTTC.

The chain links TRBV7-9 to TRBJ2-7; no clear D. The germline V gene encodes CDR1 SEHNR and CDR2 FQNEAQ (reference sequence). This CDR3 comprises 11 residues. Trimming took 5 bases from V and 6 from J, leaving 8 bases between them. CDR3 protein: CASSRGLEQYF. The CDR3 DNA reads as TGTGCCAGCAGCCGTGGGCTCGAGCAGTACTTC. Looking up the rest from reference TRBV7-9 and TRBJ2-7 gives the full variable domain: DTGVSQNPRHKITKRGQNVTFRCDPISEHNRLYWYRQTLGQGPEFLTYFQNEAQLEKSRLLSDRFSAERPKGSFSTLEIQRTEQGDSAMYLCASSRGLEQYFGPGTRLTVT.

This chain connects TRBV7-9 to TRBJ2-4; the D gene is possibly TRBD2 (6 bases). Germline CDR1 SEHNR, CDR2 FQNEAQ (reference sequence). Trimming took 1 base from V and 3 from J, leaving 13 bases between them. The CDR3 contains 16 residues. The CDR3 DNA sequence: TGTGCCAGCAGCTTAGGTGCGGGGTTAGTCAAAAACATTCAGTACTTC. Translation gives CASSLGAGLVKNIQYF.

The chain carries TRBV27 and TRBJ2-5; TRBD1 agrees at 8 bases. The closer fit of TRBJ2-7 to the DNA end suggests the J call may be wrong. The germline gives CDR1 MNHEY, CDR2 SMNVEV (reference sequence). This CDR3 has 15 amino acids. CDR3 bases: TGTGCCAGCAGTTTATCCGGGACAGGAGCCTACGAGCAGTACTTC. Protein product: CASSLSGTGAYEQYF.

In this sample, this clone turned up once. This chain uses TRBV9 with TRBJ1-3, with 8 nucleotides matching TRBD1. Per germline, CDR1 SGDLS and CDR2 YYNGEE. V lost 0 bases to trimming and J lost 8 bases; unmatched junction nucleotides: 4. The CDR3 covers 14 residues. DNA for the CDR3: TGTGCCAGCAGCGTAGGCCAGGGGGCCTACACCATATATTTT. Translation: CASSVGQGAYTIYF.

CDR3 DNA sequence: TGTGCCAGCGGAACCGGGACAGGGCCTGATGGCTACACCTTC. Translation: CASGTGTGPDGYTF. This chain joins TRBV9 and TRBJ1-2; 9 positions agree with TRBD1. The CDR3 runs 14 residues. Unmatched junction bases numbered 10, after V lost 7 bases and J lost 6 bases. CDR1 is SGDLS, CDR2 YYNGEE, per germline.

This clone was found a few times. The chain joins TRBV7-9 to TRBJ2-7; 9 nucleotides match TRBD2. The CDR3 has 16 amino acids. J gave up 6 bases and V 4 bases, and 13 bases lay outside the gene matches. The germline gives CDR1 SEHNR, CDR2 FQNEAQ (reference sequence). CDR3 DNA sequence: TGTGCCAGCAGCTATAGCGGGAGCGGAGGATCGGTCGAGCAGTACTTC. Its translation is CASSYSGSGGSVEQYF. The full variable domain, with the rest looked up from reference TRBV7-9 and TRBJ2-7, is DTGVSQNPRHKITKRGQNVTFRCDPISEHNRLYWYRQTLGQGPEFLTYFQNEAQLEKSRLLSDRFSAERPKGSFSTLEIQRTEQGDSAMYLCASSYSGSGGSVEQYFGPGTRLTVT.

The J gene is TRBJ2-7, the V gene TRBV19, with TRBD2 matching over 10 bases. CDR1 is LNHDA and CDR2 is SQIVND in the germline V gene (reference sequence). The CDR3 totals 15 residues. V lost 4 bases to trimming and J lost 0 bases; unmatched junction nucleotides: 3. CDR3 amino acids: CASSTGTSDSYEQYF. In DNA, the CDR3 is TGTGCCAGTAGTACCGGGACTAGCGACTCCTACGAGCAGTACTTC.

The chain has TRBV7-9 and TRBJ1-1, with 12 positions matching TRBD1. The V gene end was trimmed by 4 bases and the J gene end by 5 bases; junction bases not matched to a gene: 14. The germline CDR1 and CDR2 sequences are SEHNR and FQNEAQ (reference sequence). The CDR3 runs to 18 residues. For the CDR3, the DNA is TGTGCCAGCAGCTGGACTCCCGGGACAGGGGGCGCGTGGACTGAAGCTTTCTTT. Encoded protein: CASSWTPGTGGAWTEAFF.

The chain is built from TRBV11-3 and TRBJ1-2, with TRBD1 matching over 10 bases. The CDR3 is made up of 15 amino acids. V lost 7 bases and J lost 6; bases outside the gene matches: 11. Looked up from germline, CDR1 is SGHNT and CDR2 is YENEEA. The CDR3 sequence: CASTSGRQGAHGYTF. The CDR3 DNA reads as TGTGCCAGCACCTCTGGGCGACAGGGGGCTCATGGCTACACCTTC.

The chain recombines TRBV19 with TRBJ1-4; unclear D gene. Trimming took 5 bases from V and 3 from J, leaving 10 bases between them. CDR1 and CDR2 (germline): LNHDA, SQIVND (reference sequence). The CDR3 covers 14 residues. DNA of the CDR3: TGTGCCAGTAGTTTCTCCGTTTCTAATGAAAAACTGTTTTTT. Its protein product is CASSFSVSNEKLFF.

This clone was counted only a few times. The CDR3 loop reads CASSPDRAIGGYTF. CDR3 DNA sequence: TGTGCCAGCAGCCCGGACAGGGCGATCGGTGGCTACACCTTC. The V gene is TRBV7-2, the J gene TRBJ1-2, with TRBD1 matching 8 bases. V was pared by 5 bases and J by 7 bases, with 9 bases of the junction left unmatched. CDR1 is SGHTA, CDR2 FQGNSA, per germline. The CDR3 runs 14 residues.

The chain recombines TRBV19 with TRBJ2-5, with a weak D call TRBD2 (5 bases). The J call may be incorrect, as the DNA end agrees better with TRBJ2-7. The CDR3 contains 15 residues. Germline V lookup: CDR1 LNHDA, CDR2 SQIVND (reference sequence). DNA for the CDR3: TGTGCCAGTAGTATTGCGGCGGGCACAGCCTACGAGCAGTACTTC. Translation: CASSIAAGTAYEQYF.

The chain joins TRBV6-6 to TRBJ1-5; TRBD1 agrees at 7 bases. Germline CDR1 is MNHNY and CDR2 is SVGAGI (reference sequence). The junction had 8 bases not matched to a gene; V was cut back by 2 bases and J by 4 bases. This CDR3 has 16 residues. This CDR3 is CASSYDERGRNQPQHF. CDR3 DNA: TGTGCCAGCAGTTACGACGAGAGGGGGCGTAATCAGCCCCAGCATTTT.

The V gene is TRBV2, the J gene TRBJ2-5; D is ambiguous. Gene TRBJ2-7 matches the end of the DNA better, so the J call may be wrong. The CDR3 is 12 amino acids. Germline V lookup: CDR1 SNHLY, CDR2 FYNNEI. CDR3 in amino acids: CASEGELHEQYF. CDR3 in DNA: TGTGCCAGCGAAGGAGAACTCCACGAGCAGTACTTC.

V and J are TRBV10-3 and TRBJ2-2; perhaps TRBD1 as D (5 bases). Germline CDR1 ENHRY, CDR2 SYGVKD. V lost 0 bases to trimming and J lost 2 bases, with 7 bases between them. This CDR3 has 15 amino acids. The CDR3: CAISESTANTGELFF. The CDR3 nucleotides are TGTGCCATCAGTGAGTCGACAGCTAACACCGGGGAGCTGTTTTTT.

The rearrangement uses TRBV5-1 and TRBJ2-7, with D perhaps TRBD1 (7 bases). From germline, CDR1 is SGHRS and CDR2 YFSETQ. This CDR3 comprises 15 residues. Trimming took off 0 bases at V and 2 bases at J, with 12 bases between the two ends. The CDR3 is CASSLDQGGTYEQYF. The DNA for the CDR3 is TGCGCCAGCAGCTTGGATCAGGGGGGAACCTACGAGCAGTACTTC.

A single count supports this clone. The chain employs TRBV9 and TRBJ1-2; a weak D match, TRBD1 (6 bases). The V end lost 3 bases, the J end lost 4 bases, and 16 bases lay between the germline ends. CDR1 is SGDLS and CDR2 is YYNGEE in the germline V gene. The CDR3 is 15 residues long. The CDR3 DNA reads as TGTGCCAGCAGCGCAGCTGGACAGCCCTTCTATGGCTACACCTTC. Translating it yields CASSAAGQPFYGYTF.

This clone was counted once. J is TRBJ2-7 and V is TRBV30; the D is unclear. V shed 0 bases and J shed 4 bases, with 16 bases lying between them. Germline V gene data show CDR1 as GTSNPN and CDR2 as SVGIG (reference sequence). The CDR3 runs to 15 residues. CDR3 loop: CAWSVPTRGGYEQYF. The DNA for the CDR3 is TGTGCCTGGAGTGTACCCACCCGAGGTGGGTACGAGCAGTACTTC.

The rearrangement uses TRBV18 and TRBJ2-7; D is perhaps TRBD1 (5 bases). The germline V and J ends were trimmed by 4 bases and 2 bases, with 9 bases remaining between them. The CDR3 spans 13 residues. CDR1 KGHSH and CDR2 LQKENI come from the germline V gene. The CDR3 here is CASSLTATYEQYF. The CDR3 nucleotides are TGTGCCAGCTCACTGACAGCTACCTACGAGCAGTACTTC.

The rearrangement links TRBV28 to TRBJ2-7, with D possibly TRBD1 on 5 matching bases. The CDR3 runs 13 residues. Trimming shortened V by 5 bases and J by 4 bases, and 12 bases separated the two germline ends. Germline V CDR1 and CDR2: MDHEN, SYDVKM. The DNA for the CDR3 is TGTGCCAGCAGTCCCAGGGTGGTTTACGAGCAGTACTTC. As protein: CASSPRVVYEQYF. Full variable domain (missing parts from reference TRBV28 and TRBJ2-7): DVKVTQSSRYLVKRTGEKVFLECVQDMDHENMFWYRQDPGLGLRLIYFSYDVKMKEKGDIPEGYSVSREKKERFSLILESASTNQTSMYLCASSPRVVYEQYFGPGTRLTVT.

The chain couples TRBV28 to TRBJ2-5; TRBD1 might be the D (6 bases). Germline V gives CDR1 MDHEN, CDR2 SYDVKM. The V gene lost 6 bases and the J gene lost 5 bases, with 16 bases spanning the gap. The CDR3 runs to 14 residues. Written as DNA, the CDR3 is TGTGCCAGCAGCCGGACAGCCTTTACGGAGACCCAGTACTTC. Translating gives CASSRTAFTETQYF.

The chain is built from TRBV7-2 and TRBJ1-1; D unclear. The V end lost 3 bases, the J end lost 3 bases, and 8 bases lay between the germline ends. CDR3 length: 13 amino acids. Germline V gene sequence: CDR1 SGHTA, CDR2 FQGNSA. The CDR3 nucleotides are TGTGCCAGCAGCTTCGACGGGTACACTGAAGCTTTCTTT. Its protein product is CASSFDGYTEAFF.

This clone showed up just once. The rearrangement joins TRBV18 to TRBJ2-1; possible D gene TRBD1, 5 bases. CDR3 length: 13 residues. Trimming removed 4 bases from V and 7 bases from J, with 11 bases in between. Germline loops: CDR1 KGHSH, CDR2 LQKENI. In DNA form, the CDR3 reads TGTGCCAGCTCACTAGGGGAATCTAATGAGCAGTTCTTC. Translation gives CASSLGESNEQFF.